Below, 7 T cell receptor beta chains from the same sample are listed, as sequenced in a study of beta chain features in type 1 diabetes (dated by TCRdb to the late 2010s). The library was prepared using the immunoSEQ multiplex PCR assay. The High Capacity cDNA Reverse Transcription Kit was used to reverse transcribe all of the isolated RNA, meaning that expressed TCRB transcripts were what got sequenced. Here the immuneACCESS table is served through TCRdb, limited to in-frame sequences with V and J called. Missing clones are a known gap in these copies; in checked studies unresolved V genes cover under half, and the rest lacks a known reason. For this sample the table gives 970,000 or so clones, of which roughly 15% were detected only once. Around 0.02% of the sample rests with the top ten. The sample taken for sequencing was naive CD4+ T cells from blood. The sample's cell subset or site label, in plain terms: true naive CD4+ T cells. Source of these receptors: a woman aged 18-29 years in good health.

The CDR3 sequence is CSVQTSEQYF. DNA for the CDR3: TGCAGCGTCCAAACTAGCGAGCAGTACTTC. The V gene is TRBV29-1, the J gene TRBJ2-7; D perhaps matches TRBD2 (5 bases). The CDR3 runs to 10 residues. The germline V gene encodes CDR1 SQVTM and CDR2 ANQGSEA. The germline V and J ends were trimmed by 6 bases and 6 bases, with 9 bases remaining between them.

The rearrangement uses TRBV9 and TRBJ2-1; tentatively, D is TRBD1 or TRBD2 (6 bases each). V gave up 4 bases and J gave up 3 bases, with 23 bases separating them. This CDR3 contains 18 residues. The germline V gene encodes CDR1 SGDLS and CDR2 YYNGEE. CDR3 in amino acids: CASSHSGVDRLFYNEQFF. CDR3 DNA sequence: TGTGCCAGCAGCCATTCGGGAGTGGACAGATTGTTCTACAATGAGCAGTTCTTC.

The chain recombines TRBV28 with TRBJ1-2, with D possibly being TRBD1 (6 bases). CDR1 MDHEN and CDR2 SYDVKM come from the germline V gene. This CDR3 contains 13 residues. Trimming removed 6 bases at V and 6 bases at J, with 14 bases between. The CDR3 coding sequence is TGTGCCAGCAGGACCGCCCGACAGGATGGCTACACCTTC. Its translation is CASRTARQDGYTF.

The chain uses TRBV6-5 and TRBJ2-7; 13 nucleotides align to TRBD2. The CDR3 loop spans 14 amino acids. The germline V gene encodes CDR1 MNHEY and CDR2 SVGAGI. V shed 5 bases and J 9 bases; nucleotides not matched to a gene: 7. The CDR3 loop reads CASSTGTSGISQYF. DNA of the CDR3: TGTGCCAGCAGTACCGGGACTAGCGGGATTTCGCAGTACTTC.

This clone occurred a few times. The rearrangement links TRBV2 to TRBJ2-6, with 9 bases identical to TRBD1. Unmatched junction bases numbered 7, after V lost 6 bases and J lost 13 bases. Germline V gene sequence: CDR1 SNHLY, CDR2 FYNNEI. The CDR3 spans 13 residues. The CDR3 protein is CASSTGTGLVLTF. The CDR3 region has the DNA TGTGCCAGCAGCACCGGGACAGGGCTAGTCCTGACTTTC.

The table lists this clone with a few counts. The genes are TRBV9 and TRBJ2-3; TRBD2 is a possible D gene (5 bases). The CDR3 covers 14 residues. Trimming shortened V by 5 bases and J by 1 base, and 11 bases separated the two germline ends. The germline gives CDR1 SGDLS, CDR2 YYNGEE. The CDR3 DNA reads as TGTGCCAGCAGACAAGGACTGGGCACAGATACGCAGTATTTT. Encoded protein: CASRQGLGTDTQYF.

In regard to this clone: Other DNA sequences in the same sample also yield this CDR3. V gene TRBV7-2 combines with J gene TRBJ2-2; D not certain. Germline V gene lookup returns CDR1 SGHTA and CDR2 FQGNSA. The CDR3 loop spans 14 amino acids. The V end was cut by 4 bases, the J end by 2 bases, with 8 bases between. The CDR3 DNA follows: TGTGCCAGCAGCTCCAGCGCAAACACCGGGGAGCTGTTTTTT. Its translation is CASSSSANTGELFF.